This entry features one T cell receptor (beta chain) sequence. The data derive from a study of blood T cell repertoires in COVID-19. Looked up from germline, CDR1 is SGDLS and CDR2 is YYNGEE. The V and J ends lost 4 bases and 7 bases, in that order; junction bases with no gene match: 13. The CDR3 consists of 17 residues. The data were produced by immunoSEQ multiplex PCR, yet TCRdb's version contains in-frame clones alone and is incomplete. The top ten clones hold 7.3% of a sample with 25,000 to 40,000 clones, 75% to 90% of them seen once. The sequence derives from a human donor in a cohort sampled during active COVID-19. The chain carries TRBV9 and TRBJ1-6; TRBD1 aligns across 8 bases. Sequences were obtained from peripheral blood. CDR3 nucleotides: TGTGCCAGCAGCCCACGTCCCGGGACAGGTCGGAATTCACCCCTCCACTTT. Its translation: CASSPRPGTGRNSPLHF. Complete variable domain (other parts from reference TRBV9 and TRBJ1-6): DSGVTQTPKHLITATGQRVTLRCSPRSGDLSVYWYQQSLDQGLQFLIQYYNGEERAKGNILERFSAQQFPDLHSELNLSSLELGDSALYFCASSPRPGTGRNSPLHFGNGTRLTVT.